A selection of T cell receptor beta chains follows, all from one sample in a study of T-cell reconstitution after alpha-beta-depleted transplantation in children. A single record per CDR3 protein comes from TCRdb applying MiXCR to the PCR reads. The sample consists of 350,000 to 400,000 distinct CDR3 sequences, about 14% of them appearing once. Sequencing was performed on PBMCs, taken from the stem cell graft. The receptors shown here come from a human donor who donated a stem cell graft to a child with Fanconi anemia. The CDR3 runs from the conserved cysteine through the conserved F or W. Fields, in order: V gene, clone size, J gene, D gene, CDR3 protein, CDR3 DNA. A D gene is named only where the DNA matches it firmly. Clone size is shown for a subset of rows, as once, few, many or a class of expanded clone.

TRBV7-2	-	TRBJ2-5	TRBD2	CASSSWTSGRKETQYF	TGTGCCAGCAGCTCGTGGACTAGCGGGCGAAAAGAGACCCAGTACTTC
TRBV7-2	few	TRBJ1-2	-	CASSLGVWSGYTF	TGTGCCAGCAGCTTAGGAGTCTGGAGTGGCTACACCTTC
TRBV5-1	many	TRBJ2-2	TRBD1	CATTETGTSTGELFF	TGCGCTACAACGGAGACAGGGACGAGCACCGGGGAGCTGTTTTTT
TRBV5-1	many	TRBJ1-1	-	CASSLANEAFF	TGCGCCAGCAGCTTGGCCAACGAAGCTTTCTTT
TRBV7-9	many	TRBJ2-1	TRBD1	CASSLRQGTYNEQFF	TGTGCCAGCAGCTTGCGACAGGGAACCTACAATGAGCAGTTCTTC
TRBV6-1	many	TRBJ2-7	-	CASSRGVGGGYEQYF	TGTGCCAGCAGCCGCGGCGTTGGAGGAGGGTACGAGCAGTACTTC
TRBV13	few	TRBJ1-1	-	CASSLVTGSDEAFF	TGTGCCAGCAGCTTAGTGACGGGGAGTGATGAAGCTTTCTTT
TRBV5-1	-	TRBJ2-5	TRBD1	CASSTIGTGDETQYF	TGCGCCAGCTCCACTATCGGGACAGGGGATGAGACCCAGTACTTC
TRBV5-1	-	TRBJ2-2	-	CASSSGQQANTGELFF	TGCGCCAGCAGCTCCGGTCAACAGGCGAACACCGGGGAGCTGTTTTTT
TRBV5-1	-	TRBJ1-1	-	CASSLEASSTEAFF	TGCGCCAGCAGCTTGGAGGCCAGCAGCACTGAAGCTTTCTTT
TRBV2	many	TRBJ1-5	TRBD1	CASSGTGNQPQHF	TGCGCCAGCAGCGGGACAGGGAATCAGCCCCAGCATTTT
TRBV25-1	few	TRBJ1-1	-	CASLNSEGTEAFF	TGTGCCAGCCTAAATTCAGAGGGGACTGAAGCTTTCTTT
TRBV5-1	-	TRBJ2-2	-	CASTDQGIGELFF	TGCGCCAGCACCGACCAGGGGATCGGGGAGCTGTTTTTT
TRBV28	few	TRBJ2-1	-	CASRGRSYNEQFF	TGTGCCAGCAGGGGTCGCTCCTACAATGAGCAGTTCTTC
TRBV11-2	few	TRBJ2-5	-	CASSPRTSSPETQYF	TGTGCCAGCAGCCCCCGGACTTCTTCCCCGGAGACCCAGTACTTC
TRBV12-3/TRBV12-4	-	TRBJ2-5	TRBD2	CASSLSGGVRETQYF	TGTGCCAGCAGCCTTAGCGGGGGGGTCCGGGAGACCCAGTACTTC
TRBV2	many	TRBJ2-7	TRBD1	CASSTTQPGQGASYEQYF	TGTGCCAGCAGCACTACTCAACCGGGACAGGGGGCTTCCTACGAGCAGTACTTC
TRBV10-3	few	TRBJ1-2	TRBD1	CAISEPSGQGLYGYTF	TGTGCCATCAGTGAGCCTTCGGGACAGGGTCTTTATGGCTACACCTTC
TRBV12-3/TRBV12-4	many	TRBJ1-1	-	CASSLALGGNTEAFF	TGTGCCAGCAGTTTAGCCCTCGGGGGGAACACTGAAGCTTTCTTT
TRBV5-1	-	TRBJ2-7	-	CASSSNPDSYEQYF	TGCGCCAGCAGCTCTAACCCGGACAGCTACGAGCAGTACTTC
TRBV12-3/TRBV12-4	-	TRBJ2-7	TRBD1	CASSPGQVYEQYF	TGTGCCAGCAGTCCGGGACAGGTCTACGAGCAGTACTTC
TRBV5-1	many	TRBJ2-6	-	CASSEGSGVTNVLTF	TGCGCCAGCAGCGAGGGTTCGGGGGTAACCAACGTCCTGACTTTC
TRBV5-1	-	TRBJ2-7	TRBD1	CASSLGTGVSYEQYF	TGCGCCAGCAGCTTGGGGACAGGGGTGAGTTACGAGCAGTACTTC
TRBV3-1	-	TRBJ2-1	-	CACCQDDLGRGAYNEQFF	TGTGCCTGCTGCCAAGACGACTTGGGCAGGGGGGCCTACAATGAGCAGTTCTTC
TRBV10-3	many	TRBJ2-1	TRBD1	CAISGDRGDEQFF	TGTGCCATCAGTGGGGACAGGGGTGATGAGCAGTTCTTC
TRBV7-2	-	TRBJ2-1	-	CASSLVGKSYNEQFF	TGTGCCAGCAGCTTAGTCGGGAAATCCTACAATGAGCAGTTCTTC
TRBV6-2/TRBV6-3	-	TRBJ2-6	-	CASNSDSGANVLTF	TGTGCCAGCAACTCAGACTCTGGGGCCAACGTCCTGACTTTC
TRBV7-6	many	TRBJ2-1	TRBD1	CASSLSTRQGYIEQFF	TGTGCCAGCAGCTTAAGTACGAGACAGGGGTATATTGAGCAGTTCTTC
TRBV30	-	TRBJ2-7	-	CAWSSGMAYEQYF	TGTGCCTGGAGTTCGGGAATGGCCTACGAGCAGTACTTC
TRBV20-1	many	TRBJ2-3	TRBD2	CSARMTGGFRRGSTDTQYF	TGCAGTGCTCGCATGACGGGGGGATTCAGGCGAGGTAGCACAGATACGCAGTATTTT
TRBV20-1	-	TRBJ2-2	TRBD2	CSARDPSGGIGTGELFF	TGCAGTGCTAGAGATCCTAGCGGGGGGATTGGCACCGGGGAGCTGTTTTTT
TRBV5-1	-	TRBJ2-7	-	CASSWGPGLYEQYF	TGCGCCAGCAGCTGGGGACCGGGTCTCTACGAGCAGTACTTC
TRBV20-1	-	TRBJ1-2	-	CSASLLTYGGYTF	TGCAGTGCTAGTCTGCTGACGTATGGTGGCTACACCTTC
TRBV7-2	-	TRBJ2-3	-	CASSRPGSTVFF	TGTGCCAGCAGCCGACCGGGTTCCACCGTGTTTTTT
TRBV4-3	few	TRBJ2-1	-	CASSQEVVGSSYNEQFF	TGCGCCAGCAGCCAAGAGGTGGTGGGGAGCTCCTACAATGAGCAGTTCTTC
TRBV9	many	TRBJ1-6	-	CASSVEGYNSPLHF	TGTGCCAGCAGCGTAGAGGGGTATAATTCACCCCTCCACTTT
TRBV20-1	many	TRBJ1-1	TRBD1	CSANRGLMNTEAFF	TGCAGTGCTAACAGGGGGCTAATGAACACTGAAGCTTTCTTT
TRBV7-8	few	TRBJ1-1	-	CASSPQPGASGEAFF	TGTGCCAGCAGCCCCCAACCCGGGGCCTCAGGGGAAGCTTTCTTT
TRBV2	few	TRBJ2-1	TRBD2	CASSEMGSESGGQFF	TGTGCCAGCAGTGAAATGGGGTCTGAGAGCGGGGGTCAGTTCTTC
TRBV7-2	-	TRBJ2-1	-	CASSLGAFYNEQFF	TGTGCCAGCAGCTTGGGAGCATTCTACAATGAGCAGTTCTTC
TRBV5-1	-	TRBJ2-1	-	CASSFRRLSASSYNEQFF	TGCGCCAGCAGCTTCCGTCGACTTAGCGCTAGCTCCTACAATGAGCAGTTCTTC
TRBV20-1	-	TRBJ1-1	-	CSAKIPWANTEAFF	TGCAGTGCCAAGATACCATGGGCGAACACTGAAGCTTTCTTT
TRBV6-5	-	TRBJ1-1	-	CVSSYSGRNTEAFF	TGTGTCAGCAGCTATTCAGGGCGTAACACTGAAGCTTTCTTT
TRBV9	few	TRBJ2-5	-	CASSQVSQETQYF	TGTGCCAGCAGCCAGGTCAGCCAAGAGACCCAGTACTTC
TRBV20-1	-	TRBJ2-3	TRBD2	CSAIRAGGRADTQYF	TGCAGTGCAATCAGAGCGGGGGGACGGGCAGATACGCAGTATTTT